Presented here are 18 T cell receptor beta chains from one specimen sequenced in a study of shared clonotypes between healthy human individuals. The assay was immunoSEQ multiplex PCR, and TCRdb's table has in-frame clones only and misses some. This table has about half a million clones, more than 65% appearing once. The sequenced material came from PBMCs. These receptors were collected from a middle-aged woman in good health. Some clones in this sample may be carry-over from other donors' samples.

The table lists this clone with a few counts. This chain connects TRBV7-2 to TRBJ1-1; D might be TRBD1 (5 bases). CDR1 is SGHTA and CDR2 is FQGNSA in the germline V gene. V lost 5 bases, J lost 10 bases, and 14 bases lay in between. This CDR3 comprises 12 residues. The CDR3 nucleotides read TGTGCCAGCAGCGATCAGGGACTCGGAGCTTTCTTT. Amino acid sequence: CASSDQGLGAFF.

This clone was observed once. DNA of the CDR3: TGTGCCAGCAGTCAACAGGGGGGGCAAAGGAACGAGCAGTACTTC. It codes for CASSQQGGQRNEQYF. The gene calls are TRBV7-9 and TRBJ2-7; tentative D call: TRBD1 (8 bases). Germline CDR1 is SEHNR and CDR2 is FQNEAQ (reference sequence). V dropped 6 bases and J dropped 5 bases, with 20 bases sitting between them. The CDR3 length is 15 residues.

This sequence joins TRBV27 and TRBJ2-7, with 8 bases that match TRBD1. CDR3 length: 14 residues. Germline V CDR1 and CDR2: MNHEY, SMNVEV (reference sequence). J was trimmed by 3 bases and V by 3 bases; bases with no gene match: 4. The CDR3 region has the DNA TGTGCCAGCAGTTTGGACAGGGATGGCTACGAGCAGTACTTC. Amino acid sequence: CASSLDRDGYEQYF.

V usage is TRBV28 and J usage is TRBJ2-3, with D unresolved. Germline CDR1 and CDR2: MDHEN and SYDVKM. The CDR3 extends over 13 amino acids. V shed 4 bases and J shed 2 bases, with 7 bases lying between them. CDR3 coding DNA: TGTGCCAGCAGTTCGACCAACACAGATACGCAGTATTTT. Translated, it gives CASSSTNTDTQYF.

This sequence joins TRBV15 and TRBJ1-4, with D hard to call. The CDR3 consists of 17 residues. The germline CDR1 and CDR2 sequences are LNHNV and YYDKDF (reference sequence). Trimming left V 3 bases short and J 7 bases short, with 21 bases between. CDR3 nucleotide sequence: TGTGCCACCAGCAGGACTGGAAGGAGTACTGCGAGTGAAAAACTGTTTTTT. This encodes CATSRTGRSTASEKLFF.

The rearrangement joins TRBV21-1 to TRBJ1-2; the D segment call TRBD1 is taken from the table without a DNA check. TRBV21-1 is deemed a pseudogene. This CDR3 spans 15 amino acids. The CDR3 DNA reads as TGTGCCAGCAGCAAGCACAGGGGAAGTGAAGATGGCTACACCTTC. Its protein is CASSKHRGSEDGYTF.

The rearrangement uses TRBV7-2 and TRBJ1-2; D call uncertain. The germline V and J ends were trimmed by 5 bases and 1 base, with 14 bases remaining between them. Looked up from germline, CDR1 is SGHTA and CDR2 is FQGNSA. CDR3 length: 15 residues. The DNA for the CDR3 is TGTGCCAGCAGCCTCACGGACGGCCGTAACTATGGCTACACCTTC. Its protein product is CASSLTDGRNYGYTF. The whole variable domain, remainder taken from reference TRBV7-2 and TRBJ1-2, is GAGVSQSPSNKVTEKGKDVELRCDPISGHTALYWYRQSLGQGLEFLIYFQGNSAPDKSGLPSDRFSAERTGGSVSTLTIQRTQQEDSAVYLCASSLTDGRNYGYTFGSGTRLTVV.

The rearrangement joins TRBV7-2 to TRBJ1-4; D possibly corresponds to TRBD1 (6 bases). V dropped 5 bases and J dropped 0 bases, with 10 bases sitting between them. Germline values: CDR1 SGHTA, CDR2 FQGNSA. The CDR3 length is 15 residues. The CDR3 region has the DNA TGTGCCAGCAGCCCCGGACAGTCAACTAATGAAAAACTGTTTTTT. Amino acid sequence: CASSPGQSTNEKLFF.

V and J are TRBV18 and TRBJ2-5; tentatively, D is TRBD1 or TRBD2 (5 bases each). The CDR3 runs to 13 residues. Germline CDR1 is KGHSH and CDR2 is LQKENI. V lost 1 base to trimming and J lost 4 bases, with 7 bases between them. CDR3 amino acids: CASSPRGGETQYF. CDR3 coding DNA: TGTGCCAGCTCACCACGTGGGGGAGAGACCCAGTACTTC.

This clone was detected only a few times. This rearrangement joins TRBV7-7 to TRBJ1-4; D may be TRBD1 (5 bases). The CDR3 is 15 residues long. Trimming cost V 5 bases and J 5 bases, with 15 bases left between them. Looked up from germline, CDR1 is SSHAT and CDR2 is FNYEAQ (reference sequence). DNA for the CDR3: TGTGCCAGCAGCCCGGGAGGGAGGGGAAATGAAAAACTGTTTTTT. Its protein is CASSPGGRGNEKLFF. The variable domain in full, with the rest retrieved from reference TRBV7-7 and TRBJ1-4, is GAGVSQSPRYKVTKRGQDVTLRCDPISSHATLYWYQQALGQGPEFLTYFNYEAQPDKSGLPSDRFSAERPEGSISTLTIQRTEQRDSAMYRCASSPGGRGNEKLFFGSGTQLSVL.

The chain is built from TRBV29-1 and TRBJ2-2, with D perhaps TRBD1 (6 bases). With 7 bases removed from V and 1 base from J, the gap between germline ends came to 7 bases. The CDR3 totals 12 residues. Per the germline V gene, CDR1 is SQVTM and CDR2 is ANQGSEA. The chain's CDR3 is CSGTVNTGELFF. The CDR3 region has the DNA TGCAGCGGGACAGTGAACACCGGGGAGCTGTTTTTT.

This clone turned up a few times. The gene calls are TRBV29-1 and TRBJ1-1; 7 positions agree with TRBD1. The V and J ends lost 4 bases and 5 bases, in that order; junction bases with no gene match: 4. CDR1 and CDR2 (germline): SQVTM, ANQGSEA. The CDR3 is 12 residues long. The CDR3 sequence is CSVGDSWTEAFF. As DNA, the CDR3 is TGCAGCGTTGGGGACAGCTGGACTGAAGCTTTCTTT. The full variable domain, with the rest looked up from reference TRBV29-1 and TRBJ1-1, is SAVISQKPSRDICQRGTSLTIQCQVDSQVTMMFWYRQQPGQSLTLIATANQGSEATYESGFVIDKFPISRPNLTFSTLTVSNMSPEDSSIYLCSVGDSWTEAFFGQGTRLTVV.

The chain uses TRBV5-1 and TRBJ2-3; D unresolved. CDR3 length: 14 residues. Germline V lookup: CDR1 SGHRS, CDR2 YFSETQ. The V and J ends lost 0 bases and 0 bases respectively, with 5 bases between them. This CDR3 reads CASSLERSTDTQYF. CDR3 DNA: TGCGCCAGCAGCTTGGAACGGAGCACAGATACGCAGTATTTT.

The gene calls are TRBV2 and TRBJ1-5; perhaps TRBD1 as D (5 bases). Trimming took off 2 bases at V and 0 bases at J, with 8 bases between the two ends. The V gene's germline CDR1 is SNHLY and CDR2 FYNNEI. The CDR3 consists of 15 residues. The CDR3 sequence is CASSETRDSNQPQHF. The CDR3, as DNA: TGTGCCAGCAGTGAAACCAGGGATAGCAATCAGCCCCAGCATTTT.

The CDR3 DNA follows: TGTGCCAGCAGTGAGGGGAGTAACTATGGCTACACCTTC. This encodes CASSEGSNYGYTF. The chain joins TRBV2 to TRBJ1-2; D is undetermined. This CDR3 is 13 amino acids long. V was pared by 3 bases and J by 1 base, with 6 bases between. CDR1 SNHLY and CDR2 FYNNEI come from the germline V gene.

The chain has TRBV5-1 and TRBJ2-1; D possibly uses TRBD1 or TRBD2 (7 bases each). V dropped 3 bases and J dropped 7 bases, with 17 bases sitting between them. The CDR3 totals 15 residues. Germline CDR1 SGHRS, CDR2 YFSETQ. The CDR3 reads CASSYTSVRGNEQFF. CDR3 coding DNA: TGCGCCAGCAGCTACACTAGCGTCAGGGGGAATGAGCAGTTCTTC. The whole variable domain, remainder taken from reference TRBV5-1 and TRBJ2-1, is KAGVTQTPRYLIKTRGQQVTLSCSPISGHRSVSWYQQTPGQGLQFLFEYFSETQRNKGNFPGRFSGRQFSNSRSEMNVSTLELGDSALYLCASSYTSVRGNEQFFGPGTRLTVL.

CDR3 amino acids: CASSLSGTYNEQFF. The CDR3 DNA is TGCGCCAGCAGCCTTAGCGGGACCTACAATGAGCAGTTCTTC. The V call is TRBV5-1, the J call TRBJ2-1; the match to TRBD2 covers 8 bases. This CDR3 has 14 residues. V lost 4 bases and J lost 2; bases outside the gene matches: 2. The V gene's germline CDR1 is SGHRS and CDR2 YFSETQ.

The chain is built from TRBV4-3 and TRBJ2-3; 7 nucleotides match TRBD2. Germline assignment: CDR1 LGHNA and CDR2 YSLEER. The CDR3 is 16 amino acids. J lost 4 bases, V lost 1 base, and 8 bases had no gene match. CDR3 residues: CASSQGGGSGADTQYF. Written as DNA, the CDR3 is TGCGCCAGCAGCCAAGGTGGCGGGAGCGGGGCAGATACGCAGTATTTT.